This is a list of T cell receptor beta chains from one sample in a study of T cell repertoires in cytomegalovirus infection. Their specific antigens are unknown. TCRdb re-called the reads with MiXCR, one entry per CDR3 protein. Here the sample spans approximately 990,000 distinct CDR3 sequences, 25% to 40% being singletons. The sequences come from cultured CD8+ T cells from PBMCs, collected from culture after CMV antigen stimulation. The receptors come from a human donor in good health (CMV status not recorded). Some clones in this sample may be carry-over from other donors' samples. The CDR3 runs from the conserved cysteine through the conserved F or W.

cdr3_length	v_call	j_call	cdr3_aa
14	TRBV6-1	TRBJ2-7	CASSELAGGGEQYF
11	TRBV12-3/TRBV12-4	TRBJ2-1	CASSLSDKQFF
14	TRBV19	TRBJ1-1	CASSPSAANTEAFF
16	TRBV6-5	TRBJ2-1	CASSYGSGGGYNEQFF
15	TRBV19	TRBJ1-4	CASSIIQATLKKLFF
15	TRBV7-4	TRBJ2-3	CASSLTDRGSDTQYF
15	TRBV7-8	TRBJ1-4	CASSLGDTSWEKLFF
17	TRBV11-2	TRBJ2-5	CASSPRPGTKYQETQYF
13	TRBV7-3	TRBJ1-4	CASIGGVGEKLFF
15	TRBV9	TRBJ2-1	CASRRGGARDNEQFF